One and the same sample provided the 19 T cell receptor beta chains below, sequenced in a study of human T cells and chemical hapten exposure. TCRdb passed the RACE reads through MiXCR, listing each CDR3 protein once. Of around 130,000 distinct CDR3 sequences listed, 11% are singletons. Regarding time point: patch test 3, about 24 weeks after DPC sensitization. Treatment of the sample: therapeutic diphenylcyclopropenone sensitization with weekly scalp DPC. The sequences come from whole blood, collected in connection with sensitization to the hapten diphenylcyclopropenone (DPC). These receptors were taken from a woman in her forties or fifties with alopecia areata. Some clones in this sample may be carry-over from other donors' samples.

The chain is built from TRBV6-6 and TRBJ1-2; the D is unclear. Trimming took off 2 bases at V and 4 bases at J, with 5 bases between the two ends. Germline V gene data show CDR1 as MNHNY and CDR2 as SVGAGI (reference sequence). CDR3 length: 12 amino acids. The DNA for the CDR3 is TGTGCCAGCAGTTACAGATTCTATGGCTACACCTTC. Amino acids: CASSYRFYGYTF.

The chain is built from TRBV6-6 and TRBJ2-7, with 7 bases aligning to TRBD1. The germline V gene encodes CDR1 MNHNY and CDR2 SVGAGI (reference sequence). V dropped 5 bases and J dropped 6; count of bases not matched to a gene: 4. The CDR3 length is 12 residues. CDR3 protein: CASSESGGEQYF. The CDR3 nucleotides are TGTGCCAGCAGTGAGTCAGGGGGCGAGCAGTACTTC.

On this clonotype itself: Sequence at one end of the junction differs from germline and may be a read error. This chain joins TRBV10-3 and TRBJ2-5; D is unclear. The germline V gene has CDR1 ENHRY and CDR2 SYGVKD. The CDR3 runs to 14 residues. CDR3 in amino acids: CAISEENRQKTQYF. CDR3 bases: TGTGCCATCAGTGAGGAAAACCGCCAAAAGACCCAGTACTTC.

Many counts were recorded for this clonotype. The CDR3: CASSLNAGTGVAYEQYF. The CDR3 nucleotides read TGTGCCAGCAGCTTAAATGCAGGGACAGGGGTGGCCTACGAGCAGTACTTC. The chain employs TRBV7-9 and TRBJ2-7, with 10 bases that match TRBD1. There are 17 residues in the CDR3. Germline trimming cut 2 bases from V and 2 bases from J; bases unmatched to any gene: 9. Germline V CDR1 and CDR2: SEHNR, FQNEAQ (reference sequence).

In this sample, this clonotype turned up a few times. The J gene is TRBJ1-4, the V gene TRBV6-5; D call uncertain. The CDR3 consists of 14 residues. Germline CDR1 is MNHEY and CDR2 is SVGAGI. Trimming removed 6 bases from V and 5 bases from J, with 13 bases in between. The CDR3 nucleotides are TGTGCCAGCAGACCCCCGGGCTCCAATGAAAAACTGTTTTTT. Protein sequence: CASRPPGSNEKLFF.

This clonotype has at least ten counts. The chain couples TRBV19 to TRBJ2-1; D gene ambiguous. This CDR3 comprises 12 residues. Trimming stripped 5 bases from V and 6 bases from J, with 8 bases between. From germline, CDR1 is LNHDA and CDR2 SQIVND (reference sequence). The CDR3 sequence: CASSLYPNEQFF. The CDR3 coding sequence is TGTGCCAGTAGTCTCTACCCCAATGAGCAGTTCTTC. Combining the CDR3 with reference TRBV19 and TRBJ2-1 gives the whole variable domain DGGITQSPKYLFRKEGQNVTLSCEQNLNHDAMYWYRQDPGQGLRLIYYSQIVNDFQKGDIAEGYSVSREKKESFPLTVTSAQKNPTAFYLCASSLYPNEQFFGPGTRLTVL.

This clonotype was picked up many times. The V call is TRBV29-1, the J call TRBJ2-7; 8 positions agree with TRBD2. Unmatched junction bases numbered 7, after V lost 3 bases and J lost 0 bases. This CDR3 region has 15 residues. The germline CDR1 and CDR2 sequences are SQVTM and ANQGSEA. As DNA, the CDR3 is TGCAGCGTTGATCTGGCTAGCGGGCCCTCCTACGAGCAGTACTTC. It translates to CSVDLASGPSYEQYF.

This clonotype turned up a few times. The chain recombines TRBV2 with TRBJ1-2, with unresolved D. This CDR3 comprises 11 residues. V dropped 4 bases and J dropped 7 bases, with 7 bases sitting between them. In germline, CDR1 is SNHLY, CDR2 FYNNEI. CDR3 nucleotides: TGTGCCAGCAGTGGAGGACTTGGCTACACCTTC. Amino acids: CASSGGLGYTF.

The gene calls are TRBV7-2 and TRBJ2-4; 9 bases are shared with TRBD1. CDR1 is SGHTA, CDR2 FQGNSA, per germline. This CDR3 has 13 amino acids. The junction had 6 bases not matched to a gene; V was cut back by 6 bases and J by 9 bases. In nucleotides, the CDR3 is TGTGCCAGCAGTCGGGACAGGGAGGGCATTCAGTACTTC. As protein: CASSRDREGIQYF.

This clonotype was observed a few times. The chain couples TRBV28 to TRBJ2-3; D is perhaps TRBD2 (6 bases). The CDR3 loop spans 13 amino acids. CDR1 MDHEN and CDR2 SYDVKM come from the germline V gene. V lost 8 bases, J lost 4 bases, and 13 bases lay in between. CDR3 DNA: TGTGCCAGCTGGGAGGCCGGTTCAGATACGCAGTATTTT. This codes for CASWEAGSDTQYF.

This clonotype came up many times. This sequence joins TRBV6-5 and TRBJ2-5, with TRBD2 identical over 8 bases. Per the germline V gene, CDR1 is MNHEY and CDR2 is SVGAGI. The junction had 7 bases not matched to a gene; V was cut back by 4 bases and J by 0 bases. The CDR3 sequence is 16 residues long. The CDR3 sequence: CASSSISGGYQETQYF. The CDR3 nucleotides are TGTGCCAGCAGTTCTATCAGCGGGGGTTACCAAGAGACCCAGTACTTC.

The chain is built from TRBV3-1 and TRBJ2-6, with no clear D. The CDR3 is 14 amino acids. Deletions cut 3 bases from V and 0 bases from J, with 3 bases between. Germline assignment: CDR1 LGHDT and CDR2 YNNKEL (reference sequence). The CDR3 here is CASSHRSGANVLTF. The CDR3 nucleotides are TGTGCCAGCAGCCACCGCTCTGGGGCCAACGTCCTGACTTTC.

This clonotype appeared once. The V gene is TRBV29-1, the J gene TRBJ2-2; no clear D gene. Germline CDR1 and CDR2: SQVTM and ANQGSEA. V was clipped by 2 bases and J by 6 bases, with 10 bases between them. This CDR3 contains 13 residues. This CDR3 reads CSVEFQTAGELFF. Written as DNA, the CDR3 is TGCAGCGTTGAATTCCAAACGGCCGGGGAGCTGTTTTTT.

The chain employs TRBV9 and TRBJ1-1; no firm D call. Germline V gene data show CDR1 as SGDLS and CDR2 as YYNGEE. Trimming stripped 3 bases from V and 1 base from J, with 7 bases between. This CDR3 has 13 residues. CDR3 DNA: TGTGCCAGCAGCGCTCAAGCGAACACTGAAGCTTTCTTT. This translates into CASSAQANTEAFF.

This clonotype was counted ten times or more. This chain connects TRBV3-1 to TRBJ2-5; D might be TRBD1 (6 bases). The germline V gene has CDR1 LGHDT and CDR2 YNNKEL (reference sequence). The length of the CDR3 is 16 residues. Trimming removed 0 bases from V and 4 bases from J, with 15 bases in between. As DNA, the CDR3 is TGTGCCAGCAGCCAAGATCCCAGGGGCAGAGGAGAGACCCAGTACTTC. Protein product: CASSQDPRGRGETQYF.

This clonotype was seen many times. The rearrangement uses TRBV7-6 and TRBJ2-7; D may be TRBD1 (6 bases). Germline V lookup: CDR1 SGHVS, CDR2 FNYEAQ. The CDR3 has 18 amino acids. Between the trimmed V and J ends, which lost 1 base and 3 bases, there was a span of 22 bases. CDR3: CASSLGLGAGTVNYEQYF. CDR3 DNA: TGTGCCAGCAGCTTAGGTTTGGGGGCCGGGACGGTTAACTACGAGCAGTACTTC. The full variable domain, with the rest looked up from reference TRBV7-6 and TRBJ2-7, is GAGVSQSPRYKVTKRGQDVALRCDPISGHVSLYWYRQALGQGPEFLTYFNYEAQQDKSGLPNDRFSAERPEGSISTLTIQRTEQRDSAMYRCASSLGLGAGTVNYEQYFGPGTRLTVT.

This clonotype was recorded once. V is TRBV25-1 and J is TRBJ2-3; D gene uncertain. Trimming left V 6 bases short and J 4 bases short, with 20 bases between. CDR3 length equals 16 residues. Germline-derived CDR1 and CDR2 are MGHDK and SYGVNS. The DNA of the CDR3 is TGTGCCAGCAGCCCGAGGATGAACAAGGACGCAGATACGCAGTATTTT. Its protein product is CASSPRMNKDADTQYF. Supplemented by reference TRBV25-1 and TRBJ2-3, the full variable domain reads EADIYQTPRYLVIGTGKKITLECSQTMGHDKMYWYQQDPGMELHLIHYSYGVNSTEKGDLSSESTVSRIRTEHFPLTLESARPSHTSQYLCASSPRMNKDADTQYFGPGTRLTVL.

This clonotype has a count of ten or more. CDR3 sequence (DNA): TGTGCCAGCAGCTTAGACGACTACGAGCAGTACTTC. This encodes CASSLDDYEQYF. The chain uses TRBV7-2 and TRBJ2-7, with D unclear. The V end lost 1 base, the J end lost 3 bases, and 4 bases lay between the germline ends. This CDR3 contains 12 residues. The V gene's germline CDR1 is SGHTA and CDR2 FQGNSA.

The sample holds many counts of this clonotype. This chain links TRBV3-1 with TRBJ1-4; tentatively, D is TRBD1 (6 bases). The CDR3 covers 15 residues. The ends were cut back, 4 bases at V and 5 bases at J, with 14 bases in the middle. CDR1 and CDR2 from the germline V gene are LGHDT and YNNKEL (reference sequence). The CDR3: CASSPARGRNEKLFF. The CDR3 DNA follows: TGTGCCAGCAGCCCCGCCAGGGGTAGGAATGAAAAACTGTTTTTT.